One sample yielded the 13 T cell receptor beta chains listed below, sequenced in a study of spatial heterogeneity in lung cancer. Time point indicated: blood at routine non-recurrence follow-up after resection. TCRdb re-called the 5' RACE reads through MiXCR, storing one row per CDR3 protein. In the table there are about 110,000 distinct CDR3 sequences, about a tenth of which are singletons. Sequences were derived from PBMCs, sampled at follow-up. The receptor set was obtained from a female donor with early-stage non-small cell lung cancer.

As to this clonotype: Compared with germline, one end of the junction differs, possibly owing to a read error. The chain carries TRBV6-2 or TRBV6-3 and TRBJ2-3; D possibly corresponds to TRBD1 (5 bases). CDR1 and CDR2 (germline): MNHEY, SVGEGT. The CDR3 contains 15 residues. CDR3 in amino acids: CASSYGAFSTDTHYF. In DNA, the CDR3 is TGTGCCAGCAGTTACGGGGCCTTTAGCACAGATACGCACTATTTT.

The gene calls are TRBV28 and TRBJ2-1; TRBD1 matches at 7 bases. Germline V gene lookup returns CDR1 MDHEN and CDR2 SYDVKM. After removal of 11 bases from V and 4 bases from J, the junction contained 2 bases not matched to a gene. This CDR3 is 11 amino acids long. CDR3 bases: TGTGCCGGGGGACAGTACAATGAGCAGTTCTTC. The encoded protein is CAGGQYNEQFF.

CDR3 sequence: CASSGGRYEQYF. The CDR3 DNA sequence: TGTGCCAGCAGCGGGGGGCGATACGAGCAGTACTTC. The V gene is TRBV28, the J gene TRBJ2-7, with TRBD2 as a possible D gene (7 bases). CDR3 length: 12 amino acids. V lost 6 bases and J lost 4, with 10 bases in between. Germline loops: CDR1 MDHEN, CDR2 SYDVKM.

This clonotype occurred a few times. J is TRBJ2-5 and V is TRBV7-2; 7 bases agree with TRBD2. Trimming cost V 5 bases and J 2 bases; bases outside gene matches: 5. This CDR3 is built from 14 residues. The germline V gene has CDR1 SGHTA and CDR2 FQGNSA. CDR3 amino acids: CASSVRDYQETQYF. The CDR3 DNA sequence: TGTGCCAGCAGCGTCCGGGACTATCAAGAGACCCAGTACTTC.

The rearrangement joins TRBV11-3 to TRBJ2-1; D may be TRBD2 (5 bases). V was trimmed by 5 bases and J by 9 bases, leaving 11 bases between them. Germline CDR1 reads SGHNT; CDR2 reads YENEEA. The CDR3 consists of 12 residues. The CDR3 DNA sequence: TGTGCCAGCAGCCTACTAGATATTGAGCAGTTCTTC. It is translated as CASSLLDIEQFF.

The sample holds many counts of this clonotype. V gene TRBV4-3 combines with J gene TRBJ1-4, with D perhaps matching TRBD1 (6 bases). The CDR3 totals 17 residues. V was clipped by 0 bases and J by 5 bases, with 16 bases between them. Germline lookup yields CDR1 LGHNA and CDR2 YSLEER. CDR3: CASSQDAGGAMNEKLFF. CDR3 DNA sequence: TGCGCCAGCAGCCAAGATGCGGGGGGCGCGATGAATGAAAAACTGTTTTTT.

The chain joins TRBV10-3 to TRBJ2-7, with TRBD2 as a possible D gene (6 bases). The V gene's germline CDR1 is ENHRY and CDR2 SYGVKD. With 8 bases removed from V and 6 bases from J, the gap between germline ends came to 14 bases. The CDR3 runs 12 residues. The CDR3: CAIGGTLGEQYV. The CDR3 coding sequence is TGTGCCATCGGAGGGACCCTCGGCGAGCAGTACGTC.

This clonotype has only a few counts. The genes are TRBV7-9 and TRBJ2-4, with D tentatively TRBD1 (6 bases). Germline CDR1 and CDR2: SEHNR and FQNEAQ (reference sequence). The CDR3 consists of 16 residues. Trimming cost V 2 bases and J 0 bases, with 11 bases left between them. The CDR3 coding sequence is TGTGCCAGCAGCTTAATGACAGGTTTAGCCAAAAACATTCAGTACTTC. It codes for CASSLMTGLAKNIQYF.

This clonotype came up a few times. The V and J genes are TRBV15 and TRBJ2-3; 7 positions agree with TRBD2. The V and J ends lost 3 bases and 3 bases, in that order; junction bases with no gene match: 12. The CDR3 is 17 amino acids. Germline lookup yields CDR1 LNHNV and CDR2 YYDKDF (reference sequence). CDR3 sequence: CATSRSGGGGSTDTQYF. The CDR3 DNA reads TGTGCCACCAGCAGGTCTGGCGGGGGAGGGAGTACAGATACGCAGTATTTT.

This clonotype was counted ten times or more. The CDR3 protein is CASSFLAGSSYEQYV. Written as DNA, the CDR3 is TGTGCCAGCAGTTTCCTAGCGGGAAGCTCCTACGAGCAGTACGTC. The chain couples TRBV6-1 to TRBJ2-7; 9 bases are a match to TRBD2. Losses at the gene ends were 5 bases for V and 0 bases for J; bases not matched to a gene: 5. Germline-derived CDR1 and CDR2 are MNHNS and SASEGT. This CDR3 has 15 residues.

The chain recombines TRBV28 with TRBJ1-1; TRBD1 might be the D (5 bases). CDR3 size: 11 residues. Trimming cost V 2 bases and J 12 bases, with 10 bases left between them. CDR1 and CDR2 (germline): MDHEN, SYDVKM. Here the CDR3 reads CASSLGGESFF. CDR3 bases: TGTGCCAGCAGTTTAGGAGGGGAATCTTTCTTT.

The CDR3 DNA reads TGTGCCAGCAGTGAAGCCGGACAGGATGAGCAGTTCTTC. Translating it yields CASSEAGQDEQFF. This chain joins TRBV6-1 and TRBJ2-1; 7 nucleotides line up with TRBD1. Germline loops: CDR1 MNHNS, CDR2 SASEGT. Unmatched junction bases numbered 1, after V lost 0 bases and J lost 8 bases. This CDR3 region has 13 residues.

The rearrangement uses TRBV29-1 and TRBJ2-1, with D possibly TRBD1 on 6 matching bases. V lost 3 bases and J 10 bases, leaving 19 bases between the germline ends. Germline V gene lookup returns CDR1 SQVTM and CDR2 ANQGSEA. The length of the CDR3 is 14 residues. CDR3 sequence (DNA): TGCAGCGTTGATGCAAGGGGGATTGGGGTCGAGCAGTTCTTC. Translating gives CSVDARGIGVEQFF.